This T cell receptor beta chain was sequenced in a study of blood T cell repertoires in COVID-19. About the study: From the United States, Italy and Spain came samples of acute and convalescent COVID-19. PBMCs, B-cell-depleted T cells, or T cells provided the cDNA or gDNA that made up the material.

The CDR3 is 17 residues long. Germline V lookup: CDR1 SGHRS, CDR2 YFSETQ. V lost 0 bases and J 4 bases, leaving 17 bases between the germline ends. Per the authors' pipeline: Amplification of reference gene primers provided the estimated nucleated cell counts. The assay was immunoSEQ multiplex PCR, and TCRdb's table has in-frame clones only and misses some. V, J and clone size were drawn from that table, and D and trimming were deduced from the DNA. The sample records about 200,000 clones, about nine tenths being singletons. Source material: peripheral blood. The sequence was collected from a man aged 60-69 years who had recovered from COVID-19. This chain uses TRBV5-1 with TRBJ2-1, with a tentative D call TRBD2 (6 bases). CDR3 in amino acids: CASSLGGASAGYNEQFF. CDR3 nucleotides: TGCGCCAGCAGCTTGGGGGGAGCATCAGCGGGTTACAATGAGCAGTTCTTC.